One sample yielded the 19 T cell receptor beta chains listed below, sequenced in a study of shared clonotypes between healthy human individuals. The table came from immunoSEQ multiplex PCR; TCRdb's copy has only in-frame clones and leaves some out. The repertoire holds about 2.3 million clones, with 85% to 95% as singletons. Sequenced sample: naive CD4+ T cells from PBMCs. Subset reported: CD45RA+ positively selected. These receptors originate from a man aged 18 to 29 in good health. Some clones in this sample may be carry-over from other donors' samples.

Regarding this clone: Within the sample, other DNA sequences also encode this same CDR3. The CDR3 nucleotides are TGTGCCAGCTCATCGGACAGGGACACTGAAGCTTTCTTT. Its protein product is CASSSDRDTEAFF. The V gene is TRBV18, the J gene TRBJ1-1; 8 nucleotides match TRBD1. The CDR3 runs to 13 residues. The germline V gene has CDR1 KGHSH and CDR2 LQKENI. Unmatched junction bases numbered 2, after V lost 5 bases and J lost 3 bases. The variable domain in full, completed from reference TRBV18 and TRBJ1-1, reads NAGVMQNPRHLVRRRGQEARLRCSPMKGHSHVYWYRQLPEEGLKFMVYLQKENIIDESGMPKERFSAEFPKEGPSILRIQQVVRGDSAAYFCASSSDRDTEAFFGQGTRLTVV.

This sequence joins TRBV5-4 and TRBJ1-1, with a tentative D call TRBD1 (6 bases). Germline CDR1 reads SGHNT; CDR2 reads YYREEE (reference sequence). The CDR3 is 16 residues long. V lost 7 bases and J 6 bases, leaving 25 bases between the germline ends. This chain's CDR3 is CASPIKRGHSIAEAFF. The CDR3 region has the DNA TGTGCCAGCCCCATTAAAAGGGGACATTCAATTGCTGAAGCTTTCTTT.

In its sample, this clone was seen once. The chain is built from TRBV30 and TRBJ1-4; 9 nucleotides align to TRBD1. This CDR3 is 14 amino acids long. V lost 2 bases and J lost 5; bases outside the gene matches: 3. The germline V gene encodes CDR1 GTSNPN and CDR2 SVGIG (reference sequence). CDR3 DNA sequence: TGTGCCTGGAGTTCGGGACAGGGAAATGAAAAACTGTTTTTT. Translated: CAWSSGQGNEKLFF.

V and J are TRBV7-6 and TRBJ2-7; TRBD1 matches at 9 bases. CDR1 is SGHVS, CDR2 FNYEAQ, per germline. The CDR3 has 15 residues. Trimming cost V 5 bases and J 0 bases; bases outside gene matches: 5. The CDR3 region has the DNA TGTGCCAGCAGCAGGGGGACAGGGAGCTCCTACGAGCAGTACTTC. As protein: CASSRGTGSSYEQYF.

V and J are TRBV10-1 and TRBJ2-7; D is ambiguous. The CDR3 extends over 15 amino acids. Trimming took off 3 bases at V and 0 bases at J, with 12 bases between the two ends. Germline CDR1 WNHNN, CDR2 SYGVQD (reference sequence). CDR3 DNA: TGCGCCAGCAGTGAAGGCGGAGCTAGCTCCTACGAGCAGTACTTC. Translation gives CASSEGGASSYEQYF.

The DNA of the CDR3 is TGTGCCAGCAGCCCGCGCCGCAGCGGGAGGGGTACAGATACGCAGTATTTT. Its translation is CASSPRRSGRGTDTQYF. The chain couples TRBV7-8 to TRBJ2-3; 10 bases are a match to TRBD2. V lost 5 bases, J lost 3 bases, and 11 bases stayed unmatched. The CDR3 length is 17 residues. Per the germline V gene, CDR1 is SGHVS and CDR2 is FQNEAQ.

With regard to this clone: The sample has other DNA sequences that encode this CDR3 too. The chain recombines TRBV5-1 with TRBJ2-3; D is uncertain. The length of the CDR3 is 14 residues. The germline V and J ends were trimmed by 1 base and 4 bases, with 10 bases remaining between them. Germline V gene sequence: CDR1 SGHRS, CDR2 YFSETQ. In DNA form, the CDR3 reads TGCGCCAGCAGCTTGCTTACCCAGGCAGATACGCAGTATTTT. It specifies CASSLLTQADTQYF.

The genes are TRBV20-1 and TRBJ2-1; tentatively, D is TRBD2 (6 bases). CDR1 is DFQATT and CDR2 is SNEGSKA in the germline V gene (reference sequence). The CDR3 runs 11 residues. V was cut by 5 bases and J by 7 bases, with 9 bases left in between. The CDR3 is CSALGGNEQFF. The CDR3 DNA reads as TGCAGTGCTTTGGGGGGTAATGAGCAGTTCTTC.

The V and J genes are TRBV5-1 and TRBJ2-7; TRBD2 matches at 10 bases. There are 17 residues in the CDR3. CDR1 SGHRS and CDR2 YFSETQ come from the germline V gene. Trimming at V came to 2 bases and at J to 3 bases, leaving 11 bases not matched to a gene. This CDR3 reads CASSLIAGGGAGYEQYF. CDR3 nucleotides: TGCGCCAGCAGCTTAATAGCGGGAGGCGGGGCAGGCTACGAGCAGTACTTC.

The V and J genes are TRBV28 and TRBJ2-7; the match to TRBD2 covers 7 bases. V lost 6 bases to trimming and J lost 7 bases; unmatched junction nucleotides: 12. This CDR3 has 14 residues. CDR1 MDHEN and CDR2 SYDVKM come from the germline V gene. CDR3 region: CASRPGPWEGEQYF. DNA for the CDR3: TGTGCCAGCAGACCGGGACCATGGGAGGGAGAGCAGTACTTC.

The genes are TRBV7-8 and TRBJ2-2; no clear D. Germline lookup yields CDR1 SGHVS and CDR2 FQNEAQ. V was pared by 2 bases and J by 0 bases, with 10 bases between. This CDR3 comprises 16 residues. The CDR3 DNA sequence: TGTGCCAGCAGCTTATCCGGACGAACGAACACCGGGGAGCTGTTTTTT. Protein sequence: CASSLSGRTNTGELFF. Full variable domain (outside the CDR3, taken from reference TRBV7-8 and TRBJ2-2): GAGVSQSPRYKVAKRGQDVALRCDPISGHVSLFWYQQALGQGPEFLTYFQNEAQLDKSGLPSDRFFAERPEGSVSTLKIQRTQQEDSAVYLCASSLSGRTNTGELFFGEGSRLTVL.

This chain links TRBV27 with TRBJ1-5; the D gene is possibly TRBD1 (5 bases). The CDR3 has 16 amino acids. V lost 6 bases and J lost 0, with 15 bases in between. CDR1 is MNHEY, CDR2 SMNVEV, per germline (reference sequence). CDR3 amino acids: CASRPGATYSNQPQHF. For the CDR3, the DNA is TGTGCCAGCAGACCCGGGGCTACGTATAGCAATCAGCCCCAGCATTTT.

The chain has TRBV27 and TRBJ2-4; D perhaps matches TRBD1 (5 bases). The V gene's germline CDR1 is MNHEY and CDR2 SMNVEV (reference sequence). The germline V and J ends were trimmed by 4 bases and 4 bases, with 11 bases remaining between them. The CDR3 has 14 residues. The CDR3 DNA sequence: TGTGCCAGCAGTTCCCCAGGACATAAAAACATTCAGTACTTC. Its translation: CASSSPGHKNIQYF.

The chain joins TRBV7-2 to TRBJ1-1; TRBD1 matches 7 bases. This CDR3 comprises 16 residues. The germline CDR1 and CDR2 sequences are SGHTA and FQGNSA. J was trimmed by 0 bases and V by 6 bases; bases with no gene match: 10. CDR3 nucleotide sequence: TGTGCCAGCAGAACAGAGGGGGCAGGGGTGAACACTGAAGCTTTCTTT. This sequence encodes CASRTEGAGVNTEAFF.

The chain joins TRBV27 to TRBJ2-7; 12 bases are shared with TRBD2. CDR1 and CDR2 from the germline V gene are MNHEY and SMNVEV (reference sequence). With V trimmed by 3 bases and J by 3 bases, 24 bases remained unmatched. This CDR3 comprises 22 residues. CDR3 coding DNA: TGTGCCAGCAGTTTCCGCTTTTCCCCCACTAGCGGGAGGACTTCTTCCGTCTACGAGCAGTACTTC. As protein: CASSFRFSPTSGRTSSVYEQYF.

V usage is TRBV7-3 and J usage is TRBJ2-1; D is perhaps TRBD2 (6 bases). The CDR3 is 15 residues long. Trimming removed 5 bases from V and 4 bases from J, with 15 bases in between. The germline V gene encodes CDR1 SGHTA and CDR2 FQGTGA. The CDR3 loop reads CASSLSGFLYNEQFF. CDR3 DNA: TGTGCCAGCAGCCTTAGCGGATTCCTTTACAATGAGCAGTTCTTC.

DNA of the CDR3: TGCGCCAGCAGTGTAAGGAGGGGGGCCAACGTCCTGACTTTC. It yields the protein CASSVRRGANVLTF. This sequence joins TRBV10-1 and TRBJ2-6; tentatively, D is TRBD2 (5 bases). Trimming removed 4 bases at V and 4 bases at J, with 8 bases between. Germline V gene lookup returns CDR1 WNHNN and CDR2 SYGVQD (reference sequence). CDR3 length: 14 amino acids.

The chain couples TRBV5-4 to TRBJ2-5, with 11 bases lining up with TRBD2. Germline CDR1 SGHNT, CDR2 YYREEE (reference sequence). V was pared by 0 bases and J by 5 bases, with 3 bases of the junction left unmatched. The CDR3 contains 15 residues. The chain's CDR3 is CASSLVLAGGETQYF. CDR3 coding DNA: TGTGCCAGCAGCTTGGTTCTAGCGGGAGGTGAGACCCAGTACTTC.

The chain uses TRBV5-1 and TRBJ2-7; D might be TRBD1 (6 bases). CDR3 length: 13 residues. Per the germline V gene, CDR1 is SGHRS and CDR2 is YFSETQ. The ends were cut back, 4 bases at V and 7 bases at J, with 15 bases in the middle. The CDR3 DNA reads TGCGCCAGCAGCGCCACAGGGATTGGAGAGCAGTACTTC. Protein product: CASSATGIGEQYF.